What follows are 15 T cell receptor beta chains derived from one specimen sequenced in a study of blood T cells in healthy people across ages. Primers used in a second PCR of roughly 7 to 12 cycles were a sample-barcoded 5' primer and a J-beta primer mix. A single record per CDR3 protein comes from TCRdb applying MiXCR to the 5' RACE reads. The sample contains around 870,000 distinct CDR3 sequences, 29% of which appear only once. Sequencing was performed on blood. All receptors derive from a woman of 80 years or more in good health.

In the case of this clonotype: This may stem from a read error, because a much larger clone lies one nucleotide away. The gene calls are TRBV4-3 and TRBJ2-1; 12 bases line up with TRBD2. Losses at the gene ends were 4 bases for V and 5 bases for J; bases not matched to a gene: 6. The CDR3 contains 16 residues. The germline V gene encodes CDR1 LGHNA and CDR2 YSLEER. In DNA, the CDR3 is TGCGCCAGCAGCCGGCGGACTAGCGGGGCCAACAATGAGCAGTTCTTC. Its protein product is CASSRRTSGANNEQFF.

The table lists this clonotype with many counts. CDR3 DNA sequence: TGCGCCAGCAGCCTGGGAGGGGGTTCTTGGCCCCAGCATTTT. It translates to CASSLGGGSWPQHF. This sequence joins TRBV5-1 and TRBJ1-5; maybe TRBD1 (6 bases). The V end lost 4 bases, the J end lost 9 bases, and 17 bases lay between the germline ends. Germline V gene lookup returns CDR1 SGHRS and CDR2 YFSETQ. The CDR3 has 14 amino acids.

In the case of this clonotype: This may be a read error, as it is one base from a much larger clone. The chain uses TRBV4-2 and TRBJ2-1; D perhaps matches TRBD2 (6 bases). This CDR3 comprises 16 residues. The V end lost 2 bases, the J end lost 1 base, and 12 bases lay between the germline ends. Germline V gene data show CDR1 as LGHNA and CDR2 as YNFKEQ. As DNA, the CDR3 is TGTGCCAGCAGCCAACAATGGGGGGTGTCCTACAATGAGCAGTTCTTC. Translation: CASSQQWGVSYNEQFF.

This CDR3 is CASSLTFGRGGMNTEAFF. CDR3 nucleotides: TGTGCCAGCAGCCTTACCTTTGGACGGGGAGGTATGAACACTGAAGCTTTCTTT. The chain couples TRBV11-2 to TRBJ1-1; D gene uncertain. Germline loops: CDR1 SGHAT, CDR2 FQNNGV. V was pared by 5 bases and J by 0 bases, with 22 bases between. The CDR3 runs 18 residues.

This chain links TRBV3-1 with TRBJ1-5, with D possibly being TRBD1 (6 bases). The germline V gene has CDR1 LGHDT and CDR2 YNNKEL (reference sequence). The V and J ends lost 6 bases and 5 bases respectively, with 14 bases between them. CDR3 length: 14 amino acids. In nucleotides, the CDR3 is TGTGCCAGCAGTCACACAGGGATGGATCAGCCCCAGCATTTT. This gives the protein CASSHTGMDQPQHF.

This clonotype showed up just a few times. The V call is TRBV30, the J call TRBJ2-1, with 7 bases lining up with TRBD1. The V segment lost 3 bases and the J segment 14 bases; nucleotides outside the gene matches: 4. CDR1 and CDR2 (germline): GTSNPN, SVGIG (reference sequence). This CDR3 has 10 amino acids. The CDR3 sequence is CAWSRGQKFF. As DNA, the CDR3 is TGTGCCTGGAGCCGGGGACAGAAGTTCTTC.

On this clonotype: At one boundary the junction diverges from the germline segment, which might be a read error. The chain employs TRBV7-9 and TRBJ2-1; 8 nucleotides align to TRBD2. Germline-derived CDR1 and CDR2 are SEHNR and FQNEAQ (reference sequence). The CDR3 length is 17 residues. CDR3 bases: TGTGCCAGCAGCCTCCGGACTAGCCGGGACCGGGGCAATGGGCAGTTCTTC. Translating gives CASSLRTSRDRGNGQFF. The whole variable domain, filled in from reference TRBV7-9 and TRBJ2-1, reads DTGVSQNPRHKITKRGQNVTFRCDPISEHNRLYWYRQTLGQGPEFLTYFQNEAQLEKSRLLSDRFSAERPKGSFSTLEIQRTEQGDSAMYLCASSLRTSRDRGNGQFFGPGTRLTVL.

The chain couples TRBV10-3 to TRBJ1-6; D gene uncertain. V lost 0 bases, J lost 8 bases, and 14 bases lay in between. CDR3 length: 16 residues. The V gene's germline CDR1 is ENHRY and CDR2 SYGVKD. The CDR3, as DNA: TGTGCCATCAGTGAGTCGGGAACGGGTGGGGATTCACCCCTCCACTTT. Translation: CAISESGTGGDSPLHF.

This clonotype has just a few counts. The chain joins TRBV11-3 to TRBJ2-7; D unclear. This CDR3 has 13 amino acids. The ends were cut back, 2 bases at V and 3 bases at J, with 8 bases in the middle. Looked up from germline, CDR1 is SGHNT and CDR2 is YENEEA. The CDR3 loop reads CASSLFSGYEQYF. The CDR3 bases are TGTGCCAGCAGCTTATTCTCCGGCTACGAGCAGTACTTC.

This clonotype has a count of ten or more. The chain uses TRBV3-1 and TRBJ2-1; 11 bases align to TRBD2. With 1 base clipped from V and 4 bases from J, the junction kept 12 bases outside the gene matches. Per germline, CDR1 LGHDT and CDR2 YNNKEL (reference sequence). CDR3 length: 19 residues. The CDR3: CASSQVGSGTSGKYNEQFF. CDR3 sequence (DNA): TGTGCCAGCAGCCAAGTTGGGTCCGGGACTAGCGGAAAATACAATGAGCAGTTCTTC.

This clonotype came up many times. V gene TRBV12-3 or TRBV12-4 combines with J gene TRBJ1-2; TRBD1 might be the D (5 bases). The CDR3 contains 17 residues. Deletions cut 7 bases from V and 2 bases from J, with 23 bases between. Here the CDR3 reads CASNHLGAKSLNYGYTF. The CDR3 bases are TGTGCCAGCAACCACCTAGGGGCGAAGTCCCTAAACTATGGCTACACCTTC.

This clonotype was found many times. The rearrangement links TRBV5-5 to TRBJ2-5, with D maybe TRBD2 (5 bases). In germline, CDR1 is SGHKS, CDR2 YYEKEE (reference sequence). Trimming removed 5 bases at V and 7 bases at J, with 21 bases between. The length of the CDR3 is 15 residues. The CDR3 coding sequence is TGTGCCAGCAGGCACCGGGATCACCTATTGGGGACCCAGTACTTC. Translation: CASRHRDHLLGTQYF.

This chain links TRBV3-1 with TRBJ1-1; D gene unclear. The V gene lost 3 bases and the J gene lost 0 bases, with 8 bases spanning the gap. The germline gives CDR1 LGHDT, CDR2 YNNKEL (reference sequence). The CDR3 sequence is 14 residues long. The CDR3, as DNA: TGTGCCAGCAGCCACCCCGGGATGAACACTGAAGCTTTCTTT. Translation gives CASSHPGMNTEAFF.

The chain joins TRBV12-3 or TRBV12-4 to TRBJ2-3; D is possibly TRBD1 or TRBD2 (5 bases each). The CDR3 covers 15 residues. With 2 bases removed from V and 0 bases from J, the gap between germline ends came to 9 bases. CDR3 sequence: CASSLWGMSTDTQYF. The CDR3 bases are TGTGCCAGCAGTTTATGGGGGATGAGCACAGATACGCAGTATTTT.

This clonotype was seen a handful of times. The chain uses TRBV27 and TRBJ2-3; unclear D gene. The germline V gene has CDR1 MNHEY and CDR2 SMNVEV (reference sequence). This CDR3 region has 14 residues. Trimming shortened V by 0 bases and J by 4 bases, and 8 bases separated the two germline ends. The CDR3 region is CASSLSKWSDTQYF. The CDR3 coding sequence is TGTGCCAGCAGTTTATCGAAATGGTCAGATACGCAGTATTTT.